The 4 T cell receptor beta chains presented below share a single source sample, sequenced in a study of blood T cells in healthy people across ages. A second PCR of roughly 6 to 12 cycles used a sample-barcoded 5' primer and a J-beta primer mix. In TCRdb, the 5' RACE reads were re-called with MiXCR into one record per CDR3 protein. The data show 1.5 million to 2 million distinct CDR3 sequences, under 30% seen once. The sequenced material came from blood. The receptors come from a woman aged 25 to 39 in good health.

Ten or more counts support this clonotype. The chain links TRBV29-1 to TRBJ2-5; 12 bases match TRBD2. The CDR3 spans 14 residues. Trimming at V came to 6 bases and at J to 3 bases, leaving 5 bases not matched to a gene. Germline assignment: CDR1 SQVTM and CDR2 ANQGSEA. The CDR3 reads CSVDGLAGKETQYF. For the CDR3, the DNA is TGCAGCGTGGACGGACTAGCGGGAAAAGAGACCCAGTACTTC.

This chain connects TRBV9 to TRBJ2-1; 9 bases match TRBD2. From germline, CDR1 is SGDLS and CDR2 YYNGEE. The CDR3 is 16 amino acids. The V segment lost 4 bases and the J segment 5 bases; nucleotides outside the gene matches: 10. CDR3 loop: CASSLPRAGGHNEQFF. In nucleotides, the CDR3 is TGTGCCAGCAGCCTCCCGAGGGCGGGGGGGCACAATGAGCAGTTCTTC.

This chain links TRBV20-1 with TRBJ2-5; D perhaps matches TRBD2 (5 bases). Trimming took off 0 bases at V and 5 bases at J, with 16 bases between the two ends. Germline V gene sequence: CDR1 DFQATT, CDR2 SNEGSKA (reference sequence). The CDR3 runs to 15 residues. The CDR3 spells CSARELGRGSETQYF. CDR3 nucleotides: TGCAGTGCTAGAGAGCTTGGACGGGGTTCTGAGACCCAGTACTTC.

This clonotype was detected only a few times. This chain connects TRBV20-1 to TRBJ1-6; no reliable D call. CDR3 length: 15 residues. Between the trimmed V and J ends, which lost 6 bases and 9 bases, there was a span of 21 bases. In germline, CDR1 is DFQATT, CDR2 SNEGSKA (reference sequence). CDR3 DNA: TGCAGTGCGCCACTTGCCTACCCGGGTGGTTCACCCCTCCACTTT. It translates to CSAPLAYPGGSPLHF.